This TCR beta chain was documented in a study of blood T cell repertoires in COVID-19. The repertoire was sequenced with immunoSEQ multiplex PCR; TCRdb's copy has only in-frame clones and lacks some. The sample consists of under 130,000 clones, less than 85% of them appearing once. The CDR3 is 16 amino acids. J gave up 5 bases and V 0 bases, and 9 bases lay outside the gene matches. From germline, CDR1 is GTSNPN and CDR2 SVGIG (reference sequence). The gene calls are TRBV30 and TRBJ2-2, with TRBD1 matching 7 bases. The sequencing sample was made of peripheral blood. The source of this sequence is an older man with active or convalescent COVID-19. CDR3 nucleotides: TGTGCCTGGAGTGTGAGACAGGGTAAAGGTACCGGGGAGCTGTTTTTT. It encodes CAWSVRQGKGTGELFF.